Listed below are T cell receptor beta chains from one sample, sequenced in a study of cytomegalovirus exposure and HLA in healthy donors. Some clones are missing from TCRdb's copy, which holds only in-frame ones; the method was immunoSEQ multiplex PCR. The sample records 150,000 to 200,000 clones, around four fifths being singletons. Input material: PBMCs. The receptors derive from a male donor in good health and CMV-seronegative. CDR3s include the opening cysteine and the closing phenylalanine or tryptophan. The order of the fields is V gene, J gene, clone size, D gene, CDR3 protein, CDR3 DNA. The D gene is left open where the match is weak. Clone sizes are given selectively: once, few, many, or a class where the clone is expanded.

>TRBV9|TRBJ2-3|.|.
CASSVLANTDTQYF
TGTGCCAGCAGCGTCCTAGCGAACACAGATACGCAGTATTTT
>TRBV19|TRBJ1-2|.|.
CASSRQSYGYTF
TGTGCCAGTAGTAGACAGTCCTATGGCTACACCTTC
>TRBV7-3|TRBJ2-1|.|TRBD2
CASSSGSSYNEQFF
TGTGCCAGCAGTAGCGGGAGCTCCTACAATGAGCAGTTCTTC
>TRBV30|TRBJ1-1|.|.
CAWSRLGGTEAFF
TGTGCCTGGAGCAGGCTCGGGGGCACTGAAGCTTTCTTT
>TRBV5-1|TRBJ1-1|.|.
CASSLEQGTEAFF
TGCGCCAGCAGCTTGGAACAGGGCACTGAAGCTTTCTTT
>TRBV7-2|TRBJ2-7|few|TRBD1
CASSPGTGTYEQYF
TGTGCCAGCAGCCCCGGGACAGGGACCTACGAGCAGTACTTC
>TRBV11-2|TRBJ2-2|once|TRBD2
CATGGSGRPGELFF
TGTGCCACCGGGGGTAGCGGGAGGCCCGGGGAGCTGTTTTTT
>TRBV6-4|TRBJ2-1|.|TRBD2
CASSDSTSGSNEQFF
TGTGCCAGCAGTGACTCGACTAGCGGGAGTAATGAGCAGTTCTTC
>TRBV2|TRBJ1-5|.|.
CASRRASQPQHF
TGTGCCAGCAGGAGGGCCAGTCAGCCCCAGCATTTT
>TRBV6-6|TRBJ1-3|.|.
CASSSGTTGNTIYF
TGTGCCAGCAGTTCAGGGACAACTGGAAACACCATATATTTT
>TRBV6-1|TRBJ2-1|.|TRBD1
CASTPGQTGEQFF
TGTGCCAGCACCCCGGGACAGACCGGTGAGCAGTTCTTC
>TRBV5-1|TRBJ2-2|.|TRBD2
CASSGLVGTGELFF
TGCGCCAGCAGTGGACTAGTAGGCACCGGGGAGCTGTTTTTT
>TRBV4-1|TRBJ1-4|.|.
CASSQVPGVQNEKLFF
TGCGCCAGCAGCCAAGTCCCCGGGGTTCAGAATGAAAAACTGTTTTTT
>TRBV11-2|TRBJ1-2|few|TRBD1
CASSTRTGGWESYGYTF
TGTGCCAGCAGCACTAGGACAGGGGGCTGGGAAAGCTATGGCTACACCTTC
>TRBV6-4|TRBJ2-7|.|.
CASKPDSSSYEQYF
TGTGCCAGCAAGCCGGACAGTAGCTCCTACGAGCAGTACTTC
>TRBV6-5|TRBJ1-2|.|.
CASSTDRYYGYTF
TGTGCCAGCAGTACGGACAGATACTATGGCTACACCTTC
>TRBV18|TRBJ2-7|.|TRBD1
CASSDWDSSYEQYF
TGTGCCAGCTCAGACTGGGACAGCTCCTACGAGCAGTACTTC
>TRBV7-9|TRBJ2-7|.|TRBD1
CASSPGQGNYEQYF
TGTGCCAGCAGCCCGGGACAGGGGAACTACGAGCAGTACTTC
>TRBV18|TRBJ2-2|.|.
CASSPEVVTGELFF
TGTGCCAGCTCACCTGAAGTAGTCACCGGGGAGCTGTTTTTT
>TRBV6-5|TRBJ1-1|.|.
CASSFTRELNTEAFF
TGTGCCAGCAGTTTCACCAGGGAACTGAACACTGAAGCTTTCTTT
>TRBV5-6|TRBJ1-5|.|.
CASSWGQGRGQPQHF
TGTGCCAGCAGCTGGGGGCAGGGGCGAGGTCAGCCCCAGCATTTT
>TRBV4-1|TRBJ1-2|.|TRBD1
CASSQDDNRGQVDGYTF
TGCGCCAGCAGCCAAGACGATAACAGGGGGCAAGTGGATGGCTACACCTTC
>TRBV28|TRBJ2-7|.|TRBD1
CASSSSQGARYEQYF
TGTGCCAGCAGTTCCTCACAGGGGGCGAGGTACGAGCAGTACTTC
>TRBV4-1|TRBJ2-5|.|TRBD2
CASSQEVPSGGARETQYF
TGCGCCAGCAGCCAAGAGGTGCCTAGCGGGGGGGCCCGGGAGACCCAGTACTTC
>TRBV6-1|TRBJ2-2|.|TRBD1
CASSATGEGELFF
TGTGCCAGCAGCGCGACAGGGGAGGGGGAGCTGTTTTTT
>TRBV28|TRBJ1-5|few|.
CASRPGPGSNQPQHF
TGTGCCAGCAGACCCGGCCCCGGGAGCAATCAGCCCCAGCATTTT
>TRBV14|TRBJ2-4|.|.
CASSQSHRVGKNIQYF
TGTGCCAGCAGCCAAAGCCACAGGGTTGGCAAAAACATTCAGTACTTC
>TRBV7-9|TRBJ2-7|once|TRBD1
CASSLLSLGQDF
TGTGCCAGCAGCTTACTGAGCCTAGGACAGGACTTC
>TRBV18|TRBJ2-7|.|TRBD2
CASSSSGFIYEQYF
TGTGCCAGCTCATCTAGCGGGTTCATTTACGAGCAGTACTTC